This T cell receptor beta chain comes out of a study of patients and donors after allogeneic stem cell transplantation. This clonotype was counted only a few times. Germline assignment: CDR1 SGHNT and CDR2 YYREEE (reference sequence). V was clipped by 4 bases and J by 2 bases; unmatched bases: 3. This CDR3 is 15 amino acids long. TCRdb used MiXCR to reprocess the RT-PCR reads, holding one entry per CDR3 protein. The sample holds roughly 250,000 distinct CDR3 sequences; around 14% are singletons and the top ten take more than 9%. The receptor's source is a human donor who was either an allogeneic HSCT recipient or a stem cell or donor lymphocyte infusion donor (not recorded which). It is not recorded whose cells these are; they may come from a transplant donor. This chain uses TRBV5-4 with TRBJ2-2; 9 bases are shared with TRBD1. Sequenced material: blood, either unsorted or a sorted T cell fraction (not recorded which). CDR3 nucleotides: TGTGCCAGCAGCCGGACAGGGGAAAACACCGGGGAGCTGTTTTTT. Translating gives CASSRTGENTGELFF. Full variable domain (rest looked up from reference TRBV5-4 and TRBJ2-2): ETGVTQSPTHLIKTRGQQVTLRCSSQSGHNTVSWYQQALGQGPQFIFQYYREEENGRGNFPPRFSGLQFPNYSSELNVNALELDDSALYLCASSRTGENTGELFFGEGSRLTVL.